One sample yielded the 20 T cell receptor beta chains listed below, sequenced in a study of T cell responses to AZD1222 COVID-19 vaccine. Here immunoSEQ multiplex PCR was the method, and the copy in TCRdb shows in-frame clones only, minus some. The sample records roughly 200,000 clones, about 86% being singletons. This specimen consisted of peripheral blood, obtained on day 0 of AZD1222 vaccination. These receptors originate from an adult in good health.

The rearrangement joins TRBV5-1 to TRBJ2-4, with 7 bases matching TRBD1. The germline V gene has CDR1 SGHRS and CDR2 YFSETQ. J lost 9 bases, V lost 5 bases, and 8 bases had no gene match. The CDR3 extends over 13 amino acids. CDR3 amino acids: CASRELQGSIQYF. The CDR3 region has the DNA TGCGCCAGCAGAGAACTACAGGGGAGCATTCAGTACTTC.

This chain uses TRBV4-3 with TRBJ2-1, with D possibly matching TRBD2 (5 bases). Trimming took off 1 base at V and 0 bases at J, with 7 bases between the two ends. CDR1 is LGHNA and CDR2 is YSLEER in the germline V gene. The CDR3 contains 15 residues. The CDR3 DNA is TGCGCCAGCAGCCAAGGAGGGAACTCCTACAATGAGCAGTTCTTC. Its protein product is CASSQGGNSYNEQFF.

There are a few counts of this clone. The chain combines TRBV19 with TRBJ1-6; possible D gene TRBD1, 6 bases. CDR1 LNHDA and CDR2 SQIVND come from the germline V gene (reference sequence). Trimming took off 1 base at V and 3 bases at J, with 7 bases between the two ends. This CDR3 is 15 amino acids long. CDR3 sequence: CASSIGGGYNSPLHF. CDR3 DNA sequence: TGTGCCAGTAGTATAGGAGGGGGCTATAATTCACCCCTCCACTTT.

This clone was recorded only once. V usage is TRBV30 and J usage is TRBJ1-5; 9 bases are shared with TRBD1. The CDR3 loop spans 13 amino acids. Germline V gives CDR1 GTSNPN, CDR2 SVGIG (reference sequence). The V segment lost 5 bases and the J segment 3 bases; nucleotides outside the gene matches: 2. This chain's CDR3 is CAWGTGTNQPQHF. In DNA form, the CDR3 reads TGTGCCTGGGGGACAGGGACCAATCAGCCCCAGCATTTT.

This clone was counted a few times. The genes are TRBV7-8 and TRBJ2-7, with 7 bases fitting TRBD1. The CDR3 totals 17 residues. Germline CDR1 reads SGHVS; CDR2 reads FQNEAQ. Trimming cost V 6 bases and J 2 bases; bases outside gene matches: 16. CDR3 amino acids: CASSLLLRDRETYEQYF. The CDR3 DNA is TGTGCCAGCAGTCTCCTCTTGAGAGACAGGGAGACCTACGAGCAGTACTTC.

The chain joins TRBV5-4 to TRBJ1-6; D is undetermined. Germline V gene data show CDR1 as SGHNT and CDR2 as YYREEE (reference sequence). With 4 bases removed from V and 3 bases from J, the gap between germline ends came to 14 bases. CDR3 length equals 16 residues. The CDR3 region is CASSPDPGDYNSPLHF. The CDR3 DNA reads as TGTGCCAGCAGCCCCGATCCGGGAGACTATAATTCACCCCTCCACTTT.

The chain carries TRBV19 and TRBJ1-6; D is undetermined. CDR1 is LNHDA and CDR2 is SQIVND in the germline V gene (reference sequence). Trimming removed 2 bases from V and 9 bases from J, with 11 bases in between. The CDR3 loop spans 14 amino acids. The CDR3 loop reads CASSINGLASPLHF. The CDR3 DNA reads TGTGCCAGTAGTATAAACGGGTTGGCTTCACCCCTCCACTTT. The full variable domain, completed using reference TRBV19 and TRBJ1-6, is DGGITQSPKYLFRKEGQNVTLSCEQNLNHDAMYWYRQDPGQGLRLIYYSQIVNDFQKGDIAEGYSVSREKKESFPLTVTSAQKNPTAFYLCASSINGLASPLHFGNGTRLTVT.

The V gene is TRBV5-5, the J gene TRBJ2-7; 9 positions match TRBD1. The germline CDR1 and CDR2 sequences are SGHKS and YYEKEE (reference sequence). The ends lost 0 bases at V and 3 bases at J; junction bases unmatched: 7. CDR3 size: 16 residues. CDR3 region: CASSLVWTGDYYEQYF. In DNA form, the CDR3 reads TGTGCCAGCAGCTTGGTTTGGACAGGGGACTACTACGAGCAGTACTTC.

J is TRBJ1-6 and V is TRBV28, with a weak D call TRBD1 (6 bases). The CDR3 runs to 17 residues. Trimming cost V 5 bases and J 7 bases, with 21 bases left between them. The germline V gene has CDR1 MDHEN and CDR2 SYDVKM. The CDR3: CASSPPGGQLGNSPLHF. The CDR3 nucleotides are TGTGCCAGCAGTCCACCGGGGGGACAATTAGGGAATTCACCCCTCCACTTT.

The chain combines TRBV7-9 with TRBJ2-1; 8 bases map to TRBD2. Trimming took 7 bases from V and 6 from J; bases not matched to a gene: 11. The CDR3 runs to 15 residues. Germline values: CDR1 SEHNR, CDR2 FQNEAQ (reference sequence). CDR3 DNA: TGTGCCAGCAACCCCGGGTGGGCGGGGGGCAATGAGCAGTTCTTC. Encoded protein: CASNPGWAGGNEQFF.

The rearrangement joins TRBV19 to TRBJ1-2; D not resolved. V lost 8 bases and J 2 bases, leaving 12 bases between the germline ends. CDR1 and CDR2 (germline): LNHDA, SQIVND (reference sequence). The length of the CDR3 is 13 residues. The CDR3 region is CASRLHPNYGYTF. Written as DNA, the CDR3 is TGTGCCAGTCGCCTCCACCCCAACTATGGCTACACCTTC.

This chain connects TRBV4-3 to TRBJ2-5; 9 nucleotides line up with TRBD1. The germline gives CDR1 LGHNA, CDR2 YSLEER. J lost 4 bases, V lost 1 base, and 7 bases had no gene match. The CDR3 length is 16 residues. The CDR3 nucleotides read TGCGCCAGCAGCCAAGTAATCGGGACAGGGACAGAGACCCAGTACTTC. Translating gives CASSQVIGTGTETQYF.

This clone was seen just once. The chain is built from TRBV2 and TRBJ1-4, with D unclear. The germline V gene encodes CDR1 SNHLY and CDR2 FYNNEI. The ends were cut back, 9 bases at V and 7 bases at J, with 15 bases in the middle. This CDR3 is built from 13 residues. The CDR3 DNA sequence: TGTGCCAGTGGGCAGGAGCGGGGTGAAAAACTGTTTTTT. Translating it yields CASGQERGEKLFF.

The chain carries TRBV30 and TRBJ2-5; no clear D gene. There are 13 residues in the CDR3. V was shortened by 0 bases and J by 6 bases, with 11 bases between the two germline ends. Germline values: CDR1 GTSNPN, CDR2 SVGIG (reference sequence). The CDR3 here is CAWSVETGQTQYF. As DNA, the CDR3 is TGTGCCTGGAGTGTAGAGACGGGCCAGACCCAGTACTTC.

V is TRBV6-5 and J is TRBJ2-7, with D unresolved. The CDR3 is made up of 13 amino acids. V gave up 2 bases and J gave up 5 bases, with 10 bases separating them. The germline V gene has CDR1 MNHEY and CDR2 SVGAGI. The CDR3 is CASSYRRVHEQYF. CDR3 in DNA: TGTGCCAGCAGTTACCGACGGGTCCACGAGCAGTACTTC.

Written as DNA, the CDR3 is TGTGCCAGCAGTTACTTGGACAGGGATTCACCCCTCCACTTT. This sequence encodes CASSYLDRDSPLHF. The genes are TRBV6-2 or TRBV6-3 and TRBJ1-6, with 8 bases that match TRBD1. Germline trimming cut 1 base from V and 8 bases from J; bases unmatched to any gene: 1. CDR1 and CDR2 (germline): MNHEY, SVGEGT. This CDR3 contains 14 residues.

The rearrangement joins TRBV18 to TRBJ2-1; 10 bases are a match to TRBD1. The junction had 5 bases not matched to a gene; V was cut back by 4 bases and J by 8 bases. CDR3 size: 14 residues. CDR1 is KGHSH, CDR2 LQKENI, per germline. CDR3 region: CASSLGQGGDEQFF. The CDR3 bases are TGTGCCAGCTCACTCGGACAGGGGGGCGATGAGCAGTTCTTC.

CDR3 in DNA: TGTGCCAGCAGCTTAATGGGAACGGAAGAGCAGTTCTTC. Translated: CASSLMGTEEQFF. V gene TRBV7-2 combines with J gene TRBJ2-1; no definite D call. V lost 2 bases, J lost 10 bases, and 12 bases lay in between. Germline V CDR1 and CDR2: SGHTA, FQGNSA. The CDR3 runs 13 residues. Combining the CDR3 with reference TRBV7-2 and TRBJ2-1 gives the whole variable domain GAGVSQSPSNKVTEKGKDVELRCDPISGHTALYWYRQSLGQGLEFLIYFQGNSAPDKSGLPSDRFSAERTGGSVSTLTIQRTQQEDSAVYLCASSLMGTEEQFFGPGTRLTVL.

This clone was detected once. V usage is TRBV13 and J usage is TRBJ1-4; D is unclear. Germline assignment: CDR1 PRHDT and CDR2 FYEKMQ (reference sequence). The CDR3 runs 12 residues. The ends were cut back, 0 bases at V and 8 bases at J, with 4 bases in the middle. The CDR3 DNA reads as TGTGCCAGCAGCTTAGGGGGGGAAAAACTGTTTTTT. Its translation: CASSLGGEKLFF.

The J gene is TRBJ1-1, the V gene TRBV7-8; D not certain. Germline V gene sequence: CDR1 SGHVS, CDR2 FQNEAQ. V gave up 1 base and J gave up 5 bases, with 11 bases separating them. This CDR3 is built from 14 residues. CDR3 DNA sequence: TGTGCCAGCAGCTTAGATACAGTTCGAACTGAAGCTTTCTTT. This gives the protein CASSLDTVRTEAFF.